This T cell receptor beta chain was sequenced in a study of blood T cell repertoires in COVID-19. Study background: Some COVID-19 samples were acute and others convalescent; all came from the United States, Italy and Spain. PBMCs, B-cell-depleted T cells, or T cells were the source of the cDNA or gDNA that made up the material.

Authors' data handling: Estimation of nucleated cell counts was performed using reference gene primer amplification. TCRdb keeps only in-frame clones here, not all; method: immunoSEQ multiplex PCR. That table is the source of V, J and clone size, and D and trimming were worked out from the DNA. The sample includes 250,000 or so clones, around 85% of them seen just once. Germline V gene data show CDR1 as KGHDR and CDR2 as SFDVKD. The CDR3 has 16 amino acids. The V segment lost 5 bases and the J segment 3 bases; nucleotides outside the gene matches: 7. This chain joins TRBV24-1 and TRBJ2-3, with 10 nucleotides matching TRBD2. The receptor's source is an older woman with active or convalescent COVID-19. The sequencing sample was made of peripheral blood. The CDR3 DNA reads TGTGCCACCAGTGTCGGACTAGCGGAAGATACAGATACGCAGTATTTT. Residues: CATSVGLAEDTDTQYF.